These 14 T cell receptor beta chains share one sample of origin, sequenced in a study of blood T cell repertoires in COVID-19 (dated by TCRdb to 2018 to 2020). The receptor library was made with the immunoSEQ multiplex PCR assay. Drawn from immuneACCESS, this table holds only the in-frame rearrangements with V and J called that TCRdb kept. Clones are partly lost; checked studies trace under half to an unresolved V gene and leave the rest unexplained. The sample contains about 200,000 clones, about 85% of them found a single time. The ten largest make up roughly 4.5% of the sample. The sample taken for sequencing was peripheral blood. The receptors derive from a woman of 80 years or more with acute or convalescent COVID-19.

This chain uses TRBV5-1 with TRBJ2-2; 8 bases align to TRBD2. Looked up from germline, CDR1 is SGHRS and CDR2 is YFSETQ. This CDR3 comprises 16 residues. The junction had 2 bases not matched to a gene; V was cut back by 0 bases and J by 1 base. The CDR3 here is CASSLVAGGNTGELFF. CDR3 in DNA: TGCGCCAGCAGCTTGGTCGCGGGAGGGAACACCGGGGAGCTGTTTTTT.

This sequence joins TRBV25-1 and TRBJ1-1; 8 bases map to TRBD1. The CDR3 length is 13 residues. CDR1 and CDR2 (germline): MGHDK, SYGVNS. V dropped 6 bases and J dropped 6; count of bases not matched to a gene: 6. CDR3 nucleotide sequence: TGTGCCAGCAGACGGACAGGGCCTTCTGAAGCTTTCTTT. Its protein is CASRRTGPSEAFF.

V is TRBV24-1 and J is TRBJ2-5; TRBD1 matches 8 bases. The ends lost 9 bases at V and 5 bases at J; junction bases unmatched: 7. Looked up from germline, CDR1 is KGHDR and CDR2 is SFDVKD. The CDR3 length is 13 residues. DNA for the CDR3: TGTGCCACCTCACCCCAGGGGGCGGAGACCCAGTACTTC. Translated, it gives CATSPQGAETQYF.

This chain uses TRBV7-2 with TRBJ2-3; D gene uncertain. The V gene lost 5 bases and the J gene lost 2 bases, with 14 bases spanning the gap. The germline V gene has CDR1 SGHTA and CDR2 FQGNSA. There are 15 residues in the CDR3. The CDR3 sequence: CASSPQIQDTDTQYF. For the CDR3, the DNA is TGTGCCAGCAGCCCACAAATCCAGGACACAGATACGCAGTATTTT.

This chain's CDR3 is CASSGPGTGTDTQYF. CDR3 bases: TGTGCCAGCAGCGGACCCGGGACAGGCACAGATACGCAGTATTTT. V and J are TRBV9 and TRBJ2-3, with 7 bases lining up with TRBD1. The CDR3 extends over 15 amino acids. Germline V gene data show CDR1 as SGDLS and CDR2 as YYNGEE. The trim removed 3 bases at V and 1 base at J, leaving 5 bases unmatched. Full variable domain (missing parts from reference TRBV9 and TRBJ2-3): DSGVTQTPKHLITATGQRVTLRCSPRSGDLSVYWYQQSLDQGLQFLIQYYNGEERAKGNILERFSAQQFPDLHSELNLSSLELGDSALYFCASSGPGTGTDTQYFGPGTRLTVL.

CDR3 in amino acids: CASSVEGSQTDTQYF. CDR3 DNA: TGTGCCAGCAGCGTAGAGGGGTCCCAAACAGATACGCAGTATTTT. This chain connects TRBV9 to TRBJ2-3, with a weak D call TRBD1 (5 bases). Between the trimmed V and J ends, which lost 0 bases and 3 bases, there was a span of 11 bases. The CDR3 is 15 amino acids. Germline assignment: CDR1 SGDLS and CDR2 YYNGEE.

CDR3 in amino acids: CAIRDRGGYGYTF. DNA for the CDR3: TGTGCCATCAGGGACAGGGGAGGCTATGGCTACACCTTC. The J gene is TRBJ1-2, the V gene TRBV10-3, with 9 bases that match TRBD1. Germline-derived CDR1 and CDR2 are ENHRY and SYGVKD. This CDR3 is 13 amino acids long. The V and J ends lost 6 bases and 4 bases, in that order; junction bases with no gene match: 3.

V usage is TRBV15 and J usage is TRBJ2-2, with D uncertain. Trimming pared 3 bases from V and 1 base from J, leaving 6 bases between. Germline V gene data show CDR1 as LNHNV and CDR2 as YYDKDF (reference sequence). The CDR3 covers 14 residues. The CDR3 loop is CATSRAGNTGELFF. DNA of the CDR3: TGTGCCACCAGCAGGGCAGGGAACACCGGGGAGCTGTTTTTT. Together with reference TRBV15 and TRBJ2-2, the CDR3 gives the full variable domain: DAMVIQNPRYQVTQFGKPVTLSCSQTLNHNVMYWYQQKSSQAPKLLFHYYDKDFNNEADTPDNFQSRRPNTSFCFLDIRSPGLGDTAMYLCATSRAGNTGELFFGEGSRLTVL.

The chain uses TRBV10-3 and TRBJ2-7; a possible D gene is TRBD1 (6 bases). Trimming cost V 3 bases and J 5 bases, with 14 bases left between them. Looked up from germline, CDR1 is ENHRY and CDR2 is SYGVKD. This CDR3 has 14 amino acids. The CDR3 DNA reads as TGTGCCATCAGTGACGGTACAGGGCTAGACGAGCAGTACTTC. This encodes CAISDGTGLDEQYF.

The gene calls are TRBV7-6 and TRBJ2-7, with 7 bases matching TRBD2. This CDR3 contains 13 residues. Germline-derived CDR1 and CDR2 are SGHVS and FNYEAQ. V lost 2 bases to trimming and J lost 6 bases; unmatched junction nucleotides: 4. The CDR3 coding sequence is TGTGCCAGCAGCTTAAGGGGAGGGTCCGAGCAGTACTTC. It is translated as CASSLRGGSEQYF.

The V gene is TRBV11-2, the J gene TRBJ1-6; D unresolved. With 5 bases removed from V and 10 bases from J, the gap between germline ends came to 12 bases. The CDR3 consists of 13 residues. Looked up from germline, CDR1 is SGHAT and CDR2 is FQNNGV. The CDR3 sequence is CASSLGVRSPLHF. The CDR3 DNA reads TGTGCCAGCAGCCTCGGGGTTAGGTCACCCCTCCACTTT.

The table lists this clone with a count of one. The V and J genes are TRBV2 and TRBJ1-6; D remains unclear. CDR1 SNHLY and CDR2 FYNNEI come from the germline V gene. Trimming took 4 bases from V and 7 from J, leaving 11 bases between them. The CDR3 sequence is 14 residues long. The CDR3 loop reads CASSADGLNSPLHF. As DNA, the CDR3 is TGTGCCAGCAGTGCGGACGGACTAAATTCACCCCTCCACTTT.

This rearrangement joins TRBV5-1 to TRBJ1-4, with no clear D. Germline V lookup: CDR1 SGHRS, CDR2 YFSETQ. There are 13 residues in the CDR3. Trimming took off 0 bases at V and 6 bases at J, with 6 bases between the two ends. CDR3 amino acids: CASSLGAYEKLFF. The CDR3 bases are TGCGCCAGCAGCTTGGGAGCATATGAAAAACTGTTTTTT.

This chain connects TRBV5-6 to TRBJ1-4; tentative D call: TRBD1 (5 bases). Germline V gene sequence: CDR1 SGHDT, CDR2 YYEEEE. The CDR3 loop spans 14 amino acids. With 4 bases removed from V and 3 bases from J, the gap between germline ends came to 10 bases. DNA for the CDR3: TGTGCCAGCAGCCAGGGACTTGCTAATGAAAAACTGTTTTTT. This encodes CASSQGLANEKLFF.